Sequencing of this T cell receptor beta chain was carried out in a study of spatial heterogeneity in lung cancer. MiXCR, applied by TCRdb to the 5' RACE reads, yields one record per CDR3 protein. The sample records 1,500 to 2,000 distinct CDR3 sequences, around 7.6% being singletons. In germline, CDR1 is MNHNS, CDR2 SASEGT. V lost 8 bases, J lost 5 bases, and 6 bases stayed unmatched. The CDR3 has 15 amino acids. This clonotype is categorized as medium-sized. Since the library was made to target alpha chains, this beta chain is a stray read and its abundance is not meaningful. This sample's time point: sample taken at primary tumor resection. Whole RNA, which was extracted from tumor, nontumor lung tissue or frozen PBMC, was sequenced without any cell sorting.

The chain couples TRBV6-1 to TRBJ2-3, with TRBD2 matching over 14 bases. The TCR originated in a male donor with early-stage non-small cell lung cancer. Sequences were derived from normal lung tissue next to the tumor, sampled at surgery. CDR3 amino acids: CASQGTSGSVDTQYF. The CDR3 DNA reads as TGTGCCAGCCAGGGGACTAGCGGGAGTGTAGATACGCAGTATTTT.